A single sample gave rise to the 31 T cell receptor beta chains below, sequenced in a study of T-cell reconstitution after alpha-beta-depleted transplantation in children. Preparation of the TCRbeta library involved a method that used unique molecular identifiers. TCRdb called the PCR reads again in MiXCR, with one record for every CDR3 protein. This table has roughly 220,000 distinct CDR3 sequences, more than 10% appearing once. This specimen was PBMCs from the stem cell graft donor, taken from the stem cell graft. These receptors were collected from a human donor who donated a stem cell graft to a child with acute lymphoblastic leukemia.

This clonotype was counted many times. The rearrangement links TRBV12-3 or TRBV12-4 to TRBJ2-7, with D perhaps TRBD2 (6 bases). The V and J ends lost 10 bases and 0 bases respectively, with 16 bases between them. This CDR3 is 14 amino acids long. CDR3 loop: CATNLGGSSYEQYF. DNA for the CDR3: TGTGCCACTAATTTGGGGGGTTCCTCCTACGAGCAGTACTTC.

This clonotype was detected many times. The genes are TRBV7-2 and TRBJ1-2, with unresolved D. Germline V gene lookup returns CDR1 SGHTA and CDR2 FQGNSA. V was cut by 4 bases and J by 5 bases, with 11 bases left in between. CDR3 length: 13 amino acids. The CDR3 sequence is CASSSSHGYGYTF. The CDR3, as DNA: TGTGCCAGCAGCTCCTCACATGGTTATGGCTACACCTTC.

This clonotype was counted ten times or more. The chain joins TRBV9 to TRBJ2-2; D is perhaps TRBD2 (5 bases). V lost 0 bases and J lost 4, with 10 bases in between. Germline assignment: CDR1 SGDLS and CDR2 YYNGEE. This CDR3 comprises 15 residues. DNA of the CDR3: TGTGCCAGCAGCGTAGACGGGGTCGGCACCGGGGAGCTGTTTTTT. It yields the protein CASSVDGVGTGELFF.

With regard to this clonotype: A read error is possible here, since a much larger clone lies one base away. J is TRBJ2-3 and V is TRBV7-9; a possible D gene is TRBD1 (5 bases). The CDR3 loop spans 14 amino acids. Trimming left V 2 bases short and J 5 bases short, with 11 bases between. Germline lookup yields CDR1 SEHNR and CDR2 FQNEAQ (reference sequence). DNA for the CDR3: TGTGCCAGCAGCTTAAGGGGAAAACAAGATACGCAGTATTTT. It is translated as CASSLRGKQDTQYF.

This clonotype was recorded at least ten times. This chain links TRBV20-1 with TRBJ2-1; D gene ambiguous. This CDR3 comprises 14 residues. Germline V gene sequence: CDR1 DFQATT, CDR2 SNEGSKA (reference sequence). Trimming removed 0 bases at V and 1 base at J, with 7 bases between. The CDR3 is CSARDLLSYNEQFF. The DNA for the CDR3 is TGCAGTGCTAGAGATCTTTTATCCTACAATGAGCAGTTCTTC.

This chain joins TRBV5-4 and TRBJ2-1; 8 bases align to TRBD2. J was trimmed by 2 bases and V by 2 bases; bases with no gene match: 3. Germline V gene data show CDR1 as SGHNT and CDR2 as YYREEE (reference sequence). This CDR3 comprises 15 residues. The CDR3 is CASSFLAGTYNEQFF. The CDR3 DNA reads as TGTGCCAGCAGCTTCTTAGCGGGGACCTACAATGAGCAGTTCTTC.

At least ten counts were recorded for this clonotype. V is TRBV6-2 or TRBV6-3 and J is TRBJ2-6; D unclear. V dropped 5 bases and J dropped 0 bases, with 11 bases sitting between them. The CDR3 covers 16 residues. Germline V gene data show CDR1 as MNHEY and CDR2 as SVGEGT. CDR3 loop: CASSHGPPSGANVLTF. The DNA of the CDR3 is TGTGCCAGCAGTCACGGGCCGCCCTCTGGGGCCAACGTCCTGACTTTC.

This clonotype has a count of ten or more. The CDR3 sequence is CASSQDWGRTNEKLFF. The CDR3 DNA sequence: TGTGCCAGCAGCCAAGACTGGGGCCGGACTAATGAAAAACTGTTTTTT. The V and J genes are TRBV14 and TRBJ1-4, with D perhaps TRBD1 (5 bases). Germline CDR1 reads SGHDN; CDR2 reads FVKESK. The CDR3 length is 16 residues. V gave up 0 bases and J gave up 2 bases, with 10 bases separating them.

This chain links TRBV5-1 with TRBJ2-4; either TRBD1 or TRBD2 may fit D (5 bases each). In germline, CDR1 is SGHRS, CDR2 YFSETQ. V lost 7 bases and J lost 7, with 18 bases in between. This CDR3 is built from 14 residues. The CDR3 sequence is CASQPGPVGNIQYF. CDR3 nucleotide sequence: TGCGCCAGCCAGCCGGGACCAGTCGGGAACATTCAGTACTTC. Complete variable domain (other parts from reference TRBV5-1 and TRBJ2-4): KAGVTQTPRYLIKTRGQQVTLSCSPISGHRSVSWYQQTPGQGLQFLFEYFSETQRNKGNFPGRFSGRQFSNSRSEMNVSTLELGDSALYLCASQPGPVGNIQYFGAGTRLSVL.

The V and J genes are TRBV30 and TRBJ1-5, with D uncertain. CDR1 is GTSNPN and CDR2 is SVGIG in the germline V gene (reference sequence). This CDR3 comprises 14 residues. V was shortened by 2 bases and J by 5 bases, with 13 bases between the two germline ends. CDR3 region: CAWSLGLVDQPQHF. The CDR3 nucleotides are TGTGCCTGGAGTCTTGGTCTCGTAGATCAGCCCCAGCATTTT.

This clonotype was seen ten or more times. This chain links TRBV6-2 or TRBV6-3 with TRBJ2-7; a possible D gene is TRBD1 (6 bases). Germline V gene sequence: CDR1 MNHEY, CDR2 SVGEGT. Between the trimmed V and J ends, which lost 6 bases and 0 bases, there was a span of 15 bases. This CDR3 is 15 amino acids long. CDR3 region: CASRRDRRSSYEQYF. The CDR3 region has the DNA TGTGCCAGCAGACGCGACAGGAGGTCCTCCTACGAGCAGTACTTC.

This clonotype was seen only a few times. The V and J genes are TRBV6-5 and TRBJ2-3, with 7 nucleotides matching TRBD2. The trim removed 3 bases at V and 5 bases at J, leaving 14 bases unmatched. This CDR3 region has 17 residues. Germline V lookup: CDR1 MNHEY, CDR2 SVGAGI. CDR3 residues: CASSYGGVVLKRDTQYF. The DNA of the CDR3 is TGTGCCAGCAGTTATGGGGGGGTGGTATTAAAGAGAGATACGCAGTATTTT.

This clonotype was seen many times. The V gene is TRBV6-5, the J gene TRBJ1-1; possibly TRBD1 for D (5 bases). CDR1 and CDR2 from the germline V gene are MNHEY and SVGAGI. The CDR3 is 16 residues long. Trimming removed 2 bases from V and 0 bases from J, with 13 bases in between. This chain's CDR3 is CASSYAQGRLNTEAFF. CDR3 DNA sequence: TGTGCCAGCAGTTACGCCCAGGGCCGACTGAACACTGAAGCTTTCTTT.

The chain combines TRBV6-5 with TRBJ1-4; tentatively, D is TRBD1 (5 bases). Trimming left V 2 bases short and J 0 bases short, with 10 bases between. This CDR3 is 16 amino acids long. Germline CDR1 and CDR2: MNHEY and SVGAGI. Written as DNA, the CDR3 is TGTGCCAGCAGTTACGGACAAACTTCAACTAATGAAAAACTGTTTTTT. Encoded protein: CASSYGQTSTNEKLFF.

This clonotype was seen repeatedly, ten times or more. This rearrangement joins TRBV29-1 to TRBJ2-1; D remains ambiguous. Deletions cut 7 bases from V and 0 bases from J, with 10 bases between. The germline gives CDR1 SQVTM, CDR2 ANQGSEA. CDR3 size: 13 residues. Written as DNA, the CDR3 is TGCAGCGGCCGACCGAGCTCCTACAATGAGCAGTTCTTC. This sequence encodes CSGRPSSYNEQFF.

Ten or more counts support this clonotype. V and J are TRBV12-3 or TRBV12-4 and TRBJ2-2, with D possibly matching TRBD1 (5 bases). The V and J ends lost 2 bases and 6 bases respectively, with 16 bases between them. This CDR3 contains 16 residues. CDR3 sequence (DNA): TGTGCCAGCAGTTTAAATACAGGACCTCCGGCCGGGGAGCTGTTTTTT. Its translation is CASSLNTGPPAGELFF.

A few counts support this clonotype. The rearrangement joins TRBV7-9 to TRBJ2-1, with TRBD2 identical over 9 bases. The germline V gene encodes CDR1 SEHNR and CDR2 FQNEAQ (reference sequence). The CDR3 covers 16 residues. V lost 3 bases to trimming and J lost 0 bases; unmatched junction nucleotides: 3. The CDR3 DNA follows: TGTGCCAGCAGCTTCATGCGGGGGGGCTCCTACAATGAGCAGTTCTTC. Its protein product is CASSFMRGGSYNEQFF.

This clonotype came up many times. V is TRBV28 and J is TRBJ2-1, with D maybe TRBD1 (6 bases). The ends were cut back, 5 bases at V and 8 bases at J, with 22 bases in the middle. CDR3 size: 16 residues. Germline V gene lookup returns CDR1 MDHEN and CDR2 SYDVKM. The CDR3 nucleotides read TGTGCCAGCAGTCCCCTCCGGGACAAATTCGTCCATGAGCAGTTCTTC. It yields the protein CASSPLRDKFVHEQFF.

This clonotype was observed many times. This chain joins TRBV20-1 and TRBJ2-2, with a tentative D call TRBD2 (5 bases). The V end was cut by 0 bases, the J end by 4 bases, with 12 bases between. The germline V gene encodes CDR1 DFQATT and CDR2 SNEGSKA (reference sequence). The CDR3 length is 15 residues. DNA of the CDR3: TGCAGTGCTAGAGACGGCAGGCGGGCCACCGGGGAGCTGTTTTTT. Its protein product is CSARDGRRATGELFF.

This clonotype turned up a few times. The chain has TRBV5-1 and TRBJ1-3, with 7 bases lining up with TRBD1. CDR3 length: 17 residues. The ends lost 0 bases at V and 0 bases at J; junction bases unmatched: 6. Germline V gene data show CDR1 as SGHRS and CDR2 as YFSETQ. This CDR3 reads CASSLGAGGTSGNTIYF. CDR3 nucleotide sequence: TGCGCCAGCAGCTTGGGTGCAGGGGGGACCTCTGGAAACACCATATATTTT.

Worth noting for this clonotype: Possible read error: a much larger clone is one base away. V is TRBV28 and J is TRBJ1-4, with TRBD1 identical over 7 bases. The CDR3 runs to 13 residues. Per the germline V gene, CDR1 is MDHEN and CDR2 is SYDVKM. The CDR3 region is CGTGDRQNEKLFF. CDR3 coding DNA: TGTGGCACCGGGGACAGACAAAATGAAAAACTGTTTTTT.

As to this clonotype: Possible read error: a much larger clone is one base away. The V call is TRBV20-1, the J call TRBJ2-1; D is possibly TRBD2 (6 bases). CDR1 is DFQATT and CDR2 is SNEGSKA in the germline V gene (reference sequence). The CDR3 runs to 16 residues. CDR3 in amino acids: CCARDRMAGSYNEQFF. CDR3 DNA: TGCTGTGCTAGAGATCGAATGGCGGGGTCCTACAATGAGCAGTTCTTC.

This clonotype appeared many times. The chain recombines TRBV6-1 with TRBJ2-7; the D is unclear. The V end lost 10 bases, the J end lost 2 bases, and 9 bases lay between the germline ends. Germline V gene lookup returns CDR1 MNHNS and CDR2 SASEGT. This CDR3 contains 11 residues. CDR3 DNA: TGTGCCACACAAGAACCCTACGAGCAGTACTTC. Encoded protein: CATQEPYEQYF.

The CDR3 here is CSVTGGAYNEQFF. For the CDR3, the DNA is TGCAGCGTTACAGGGGGCGCCTACAATGAGCAGTTCTTC. The chain is built from TRBV29-1 and TRBJ2-1, with 9 bases lining up with TRBD1. The CDR3 totals 13 residues. Germline V gene sequence: CDR1 SQVTM, CDR2 ANQGSEA. Trimming took 5 bases from V and 2 from J; bases not matched to a gene: 1.

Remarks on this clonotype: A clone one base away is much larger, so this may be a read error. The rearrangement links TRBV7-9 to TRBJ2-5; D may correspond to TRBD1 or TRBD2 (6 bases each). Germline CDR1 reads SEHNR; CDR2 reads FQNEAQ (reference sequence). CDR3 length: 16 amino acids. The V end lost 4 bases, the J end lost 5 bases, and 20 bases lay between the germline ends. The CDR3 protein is CASSSDWLGGLETQYF. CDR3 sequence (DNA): TGTGCCAGCAGCTCCGACTGGCTGGGGGGCCTCGAGACCCAGTACTTC.

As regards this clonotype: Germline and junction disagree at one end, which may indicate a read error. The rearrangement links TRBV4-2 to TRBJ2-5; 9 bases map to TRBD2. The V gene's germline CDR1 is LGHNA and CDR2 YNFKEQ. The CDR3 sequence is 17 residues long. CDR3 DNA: TGTGCCAGGAGCCCGGGGCTAGCGGGGCGGACCCAAAAGGCCCAGTACTTC. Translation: CARSPGLAGRTQKAQYF.

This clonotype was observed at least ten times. CDR3 DNA: TGCAGCGTGAGAGCGGGAGGGGTGGGTGAGCAGTTCTTC. Its translation is CSVRAGGVGEQFF. The chain combines TRBV29-1 with TRBJ2-1; TRBD2 matches 10 bases. Trimming cost V 6 bases and J 9 bases; bases outside gene matches: 8. Germline V gene lookup returns CDR1 SQVTM and CDR2 ANQGSEA. The CDR3 has 13 residues.

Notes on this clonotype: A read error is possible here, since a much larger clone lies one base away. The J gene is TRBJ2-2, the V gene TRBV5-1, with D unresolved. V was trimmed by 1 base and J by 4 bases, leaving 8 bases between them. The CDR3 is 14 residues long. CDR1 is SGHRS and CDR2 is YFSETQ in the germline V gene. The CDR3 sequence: CASSLYTPTGELFF. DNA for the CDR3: TGCGCCAGCAGCTTGTATACCCCCACCGGGGAGCTGTTTTTT.

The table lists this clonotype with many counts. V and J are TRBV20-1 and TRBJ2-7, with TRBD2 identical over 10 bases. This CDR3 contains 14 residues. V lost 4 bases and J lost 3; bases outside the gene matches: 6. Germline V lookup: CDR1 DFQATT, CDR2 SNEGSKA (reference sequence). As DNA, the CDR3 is TGCAGTGCTATACTAGCGGGGAGGGGCTACGAGCAGTACTTC. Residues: CSAILAGRGYEQYF.

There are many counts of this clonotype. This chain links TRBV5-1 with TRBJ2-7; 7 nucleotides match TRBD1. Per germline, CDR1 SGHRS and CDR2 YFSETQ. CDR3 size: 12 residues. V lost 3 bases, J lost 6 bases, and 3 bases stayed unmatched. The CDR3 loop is CASSSTGLEQYF. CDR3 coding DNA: TGCGCCAGCAGCTCGACAGGGCTCGAGCAGTACTTC. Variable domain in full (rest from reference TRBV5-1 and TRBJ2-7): KAGVTQTPRYLIKTRGQQVTLSCSPISGHRSVSWYQQTPGQGLQFLFEYFSETQRNKGNFPGRFSGRQFSNSRSEMNVSTLELGDSALYLCASSSTGLEQYFGPGTRLTVT.

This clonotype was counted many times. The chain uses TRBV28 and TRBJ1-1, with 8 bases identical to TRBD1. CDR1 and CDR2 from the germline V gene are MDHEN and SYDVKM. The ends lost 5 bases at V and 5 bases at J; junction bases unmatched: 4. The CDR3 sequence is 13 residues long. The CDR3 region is CASSTRGRTEAFF. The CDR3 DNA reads TGTGCCAGCAGTACCAGGGGGCGAACTGAAGCTTTCTTT. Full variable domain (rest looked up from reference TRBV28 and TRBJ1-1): DVKVTQSSRYLVKRTGEKVFLECVQDMDHENMFWYRQDPGLGLRLIYFSYDVKMKEKGDIPEGYSVSREKKERFSLILESASTNQTSMYLCASSTRGRTEAFFGQGTRLTVV.